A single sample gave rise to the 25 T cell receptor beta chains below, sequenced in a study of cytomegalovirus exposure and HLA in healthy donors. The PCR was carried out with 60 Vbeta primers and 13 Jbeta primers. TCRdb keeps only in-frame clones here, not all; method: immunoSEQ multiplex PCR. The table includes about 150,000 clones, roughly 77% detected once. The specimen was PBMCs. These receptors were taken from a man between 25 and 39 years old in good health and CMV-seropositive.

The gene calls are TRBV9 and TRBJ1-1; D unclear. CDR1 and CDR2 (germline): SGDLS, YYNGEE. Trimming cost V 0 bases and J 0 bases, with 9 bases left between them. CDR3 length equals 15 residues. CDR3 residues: CASSVGQIMNTEAFF. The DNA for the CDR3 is TGTGCCAGCAGCGTAGGTCAGATCATGAACACTGAAGCTTTCTTT.

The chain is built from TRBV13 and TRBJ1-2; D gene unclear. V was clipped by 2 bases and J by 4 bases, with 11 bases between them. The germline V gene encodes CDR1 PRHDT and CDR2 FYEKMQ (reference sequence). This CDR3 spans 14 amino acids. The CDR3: CASSLRQVLYGYTF. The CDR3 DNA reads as TGTGCCAGCAGCTTAAGGCAGGTCCTCTATGGCTACACCTTC.

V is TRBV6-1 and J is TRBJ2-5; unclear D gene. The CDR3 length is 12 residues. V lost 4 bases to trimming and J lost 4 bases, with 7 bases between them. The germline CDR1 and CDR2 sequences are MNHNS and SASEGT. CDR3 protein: CASSARLETQYF. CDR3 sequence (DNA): TGTGCCAGCAGTGCGCGATTAGAGACCCAGTACTTC.

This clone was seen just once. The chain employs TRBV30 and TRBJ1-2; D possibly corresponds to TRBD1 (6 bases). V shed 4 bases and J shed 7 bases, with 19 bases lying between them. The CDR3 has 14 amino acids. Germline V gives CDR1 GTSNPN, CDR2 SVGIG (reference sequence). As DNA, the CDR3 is TGTGCCTGGACCCCCGCCGGGGGGGGCAGTGGCTACACCTTC. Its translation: CAWTPAGGGSGYTF.

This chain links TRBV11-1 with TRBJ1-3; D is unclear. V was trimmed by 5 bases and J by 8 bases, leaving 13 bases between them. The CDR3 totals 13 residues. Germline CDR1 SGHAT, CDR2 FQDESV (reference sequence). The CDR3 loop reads CASSLSEPDTIYF. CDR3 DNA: TGTGCCAGCAGCCTCTCCGAACCGGACACCATATATTTT.

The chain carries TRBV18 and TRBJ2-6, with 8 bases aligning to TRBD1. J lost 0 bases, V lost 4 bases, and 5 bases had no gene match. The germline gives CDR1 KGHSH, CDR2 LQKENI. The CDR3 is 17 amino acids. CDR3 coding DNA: TGTGCCAGCTCACTGGGGACAGGCAACTCTGGGGCCAACGTCCTGACTTTC. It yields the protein CASSLGTGNSGANVLTF.

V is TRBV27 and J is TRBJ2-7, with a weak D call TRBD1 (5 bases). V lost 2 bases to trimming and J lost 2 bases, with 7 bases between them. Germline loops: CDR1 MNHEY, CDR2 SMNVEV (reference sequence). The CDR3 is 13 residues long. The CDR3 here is CASSLGATYEQYF. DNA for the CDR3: TGTGCCAGCAGTTTAGGGGCTACCTACGAGCAGTACTTC.

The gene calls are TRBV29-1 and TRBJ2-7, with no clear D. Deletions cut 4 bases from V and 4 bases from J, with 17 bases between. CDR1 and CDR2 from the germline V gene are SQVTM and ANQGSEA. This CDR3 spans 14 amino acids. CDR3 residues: CSVVPAAMQYEQYF. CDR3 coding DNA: TGCAGCGTTGTTCCGGCGGCCATGCAATACGAGCAGTACTTC.

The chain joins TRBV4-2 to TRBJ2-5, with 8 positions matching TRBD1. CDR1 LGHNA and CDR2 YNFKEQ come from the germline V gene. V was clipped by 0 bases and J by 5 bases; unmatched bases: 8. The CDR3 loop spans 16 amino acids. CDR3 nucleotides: TGTGCCAGCAGCCAAGATTTGGCAGGGGGCTGGGAGACCCAGTACTTC. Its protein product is CASSQDLAGGWETQYF.

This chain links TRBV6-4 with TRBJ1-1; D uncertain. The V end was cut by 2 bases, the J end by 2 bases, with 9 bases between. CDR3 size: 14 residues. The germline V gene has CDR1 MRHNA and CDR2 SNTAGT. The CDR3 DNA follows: TGTGCCAGCAGTGACATCGCAGGTAACACTGAAGCTTTCTTT. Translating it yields CASSDIAGNTEAFF.

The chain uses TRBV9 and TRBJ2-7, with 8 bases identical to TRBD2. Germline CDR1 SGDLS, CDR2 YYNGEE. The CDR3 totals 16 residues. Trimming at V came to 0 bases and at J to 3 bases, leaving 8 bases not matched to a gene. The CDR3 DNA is TGTGCCAGCAGCGTAGGGGGTAGCGGGACTCACTACGAGCAGTACTTC. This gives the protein CASSVGGSGTHYEQYF.

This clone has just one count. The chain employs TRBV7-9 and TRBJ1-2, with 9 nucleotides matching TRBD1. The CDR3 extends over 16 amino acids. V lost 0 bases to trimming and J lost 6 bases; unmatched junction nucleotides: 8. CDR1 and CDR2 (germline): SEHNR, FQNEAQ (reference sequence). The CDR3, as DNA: TGTGCCAGCAGCTTAGCGGCGGGACAGGGAGGGAATGGCTACACCTTC. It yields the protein CASSLAAGQGGNGYTF.

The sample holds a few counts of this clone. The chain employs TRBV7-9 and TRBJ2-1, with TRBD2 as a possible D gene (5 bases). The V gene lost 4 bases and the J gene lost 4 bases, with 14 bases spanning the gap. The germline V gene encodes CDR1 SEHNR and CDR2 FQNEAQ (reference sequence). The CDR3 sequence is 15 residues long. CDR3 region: CASSSRRIGYNEQFF. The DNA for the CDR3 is TGTGCCAGCAGCTCTCGGAGGATTGGTTACAATGAGCAGTTCTTC.

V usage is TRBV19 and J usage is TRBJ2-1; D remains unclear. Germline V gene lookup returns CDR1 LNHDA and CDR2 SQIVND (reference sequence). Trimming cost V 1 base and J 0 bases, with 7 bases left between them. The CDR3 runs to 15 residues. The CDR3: CASSIGASSYNEQFF. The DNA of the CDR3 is TGTGCCAGTAGTATAGGTGCGAGCTCCTACAATGAGCAGTTCTTC.

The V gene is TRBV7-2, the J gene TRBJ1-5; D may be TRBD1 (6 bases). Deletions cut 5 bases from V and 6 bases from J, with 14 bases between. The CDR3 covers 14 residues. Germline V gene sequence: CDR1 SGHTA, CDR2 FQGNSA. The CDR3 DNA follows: TGTGCCAGCAGCGGCCGCGGGGGGGCTCAGCCCCAGCATTTT. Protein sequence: CASSGRGGAQPQHF.

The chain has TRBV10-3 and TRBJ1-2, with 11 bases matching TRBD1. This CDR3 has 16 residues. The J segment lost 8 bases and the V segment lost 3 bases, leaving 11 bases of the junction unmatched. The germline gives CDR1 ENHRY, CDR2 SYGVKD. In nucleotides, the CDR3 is TGTGCCATCAGTGACCCTACGCTGGACAGGGGGCGAGGCTACACCTTC. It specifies CAISDPTLDRGRGYTF.

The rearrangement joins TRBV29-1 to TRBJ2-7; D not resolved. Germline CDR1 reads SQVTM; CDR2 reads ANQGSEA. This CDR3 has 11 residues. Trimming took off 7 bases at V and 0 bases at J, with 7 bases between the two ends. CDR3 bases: TGCAGCGCTACTCTCTCCTACGAGCAGTACTTC. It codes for CSATLSYEQYF.

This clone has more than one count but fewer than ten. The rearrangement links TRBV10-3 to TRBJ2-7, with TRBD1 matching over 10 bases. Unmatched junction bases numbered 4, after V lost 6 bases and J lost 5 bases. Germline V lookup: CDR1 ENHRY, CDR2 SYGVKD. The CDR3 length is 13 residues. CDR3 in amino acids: CAISRDRGDEQYF. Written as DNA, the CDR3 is TGTGCCATCAGCCGGGACAGGGGCGACGAGCAGTACTTC.

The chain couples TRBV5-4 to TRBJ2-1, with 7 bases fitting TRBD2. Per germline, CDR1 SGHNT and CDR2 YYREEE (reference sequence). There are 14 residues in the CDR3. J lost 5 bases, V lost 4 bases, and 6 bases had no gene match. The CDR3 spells CASSNGLGNNEQFF. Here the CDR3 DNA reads TGTGCCAGCAGCAACGGACTAGGAAACAATGAGCAGTTCTTC.

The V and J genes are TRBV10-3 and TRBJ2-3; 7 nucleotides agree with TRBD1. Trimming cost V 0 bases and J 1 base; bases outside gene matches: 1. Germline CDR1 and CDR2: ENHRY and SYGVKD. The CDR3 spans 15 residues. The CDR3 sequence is CAISESGQGTDTQYF. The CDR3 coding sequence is TGTGCCATCAGTGAGTCCGGACAGGGCACAGATACGCAGTATTTT.

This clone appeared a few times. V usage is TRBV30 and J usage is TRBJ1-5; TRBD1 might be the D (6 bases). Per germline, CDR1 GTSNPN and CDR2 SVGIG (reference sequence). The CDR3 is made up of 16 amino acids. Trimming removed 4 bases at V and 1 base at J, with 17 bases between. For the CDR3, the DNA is TGTGCCTGGACACACCGGGACACCTACAGCAATCAGCCCCAGCATTTT. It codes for CAWTHRDTYSNQPQHF.

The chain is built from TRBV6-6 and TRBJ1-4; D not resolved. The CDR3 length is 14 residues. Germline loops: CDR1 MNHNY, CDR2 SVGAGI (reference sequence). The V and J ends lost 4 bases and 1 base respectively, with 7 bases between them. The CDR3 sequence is CASSLSGTNEKLFF. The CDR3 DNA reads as TGTGCCAGCAGTTTATCGGGAACTAATGAAAAACTGTTTTTT.

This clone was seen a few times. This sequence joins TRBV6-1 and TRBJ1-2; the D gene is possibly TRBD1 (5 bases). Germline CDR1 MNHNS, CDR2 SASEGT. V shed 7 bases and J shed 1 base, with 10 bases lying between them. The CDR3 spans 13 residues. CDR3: CASKDTYNYGYTF. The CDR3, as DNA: TGTGCCAGCAAGGACACCTATAACTATGGCTACACCTTC.

The CDR3 spells CSVQGSYGYTF. CDR3 bases: TGCAGTGTCCAGGGTAGCTATGGCTACACCTTC. This rearrangement joins TRBV20-1 to TRBJ1-2; tentatively, D is TRBD1 (5 bases). Trimming stripped 7 bases from V and 4 bases from J, with 10 bases between. This CDR3 has 11 residues. Germline CDR1 and CDR2: DFQATT and SNEGSKA (reference sequence).

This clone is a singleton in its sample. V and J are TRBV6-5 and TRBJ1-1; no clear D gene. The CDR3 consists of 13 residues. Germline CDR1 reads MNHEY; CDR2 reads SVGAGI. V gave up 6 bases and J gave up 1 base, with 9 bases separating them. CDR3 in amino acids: CASRPNRNTEAFF. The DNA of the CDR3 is TGTGCCAGCAGGCCAAACAGGAACACTGAAGCTTTCTTT.